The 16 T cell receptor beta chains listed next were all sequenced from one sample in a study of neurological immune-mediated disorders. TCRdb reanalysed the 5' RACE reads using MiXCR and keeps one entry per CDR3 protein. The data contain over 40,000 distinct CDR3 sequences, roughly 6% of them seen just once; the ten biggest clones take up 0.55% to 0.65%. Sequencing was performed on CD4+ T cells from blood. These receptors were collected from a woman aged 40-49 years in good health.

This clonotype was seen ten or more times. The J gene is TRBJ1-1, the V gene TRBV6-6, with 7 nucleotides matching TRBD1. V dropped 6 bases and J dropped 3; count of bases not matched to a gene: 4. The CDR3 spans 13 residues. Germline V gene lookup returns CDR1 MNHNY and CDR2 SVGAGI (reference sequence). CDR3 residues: CASRTGLDTEAFF. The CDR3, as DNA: TGTGCCAGCAGGACAGGGCTGGACACTGAAGCTTTCTTT.

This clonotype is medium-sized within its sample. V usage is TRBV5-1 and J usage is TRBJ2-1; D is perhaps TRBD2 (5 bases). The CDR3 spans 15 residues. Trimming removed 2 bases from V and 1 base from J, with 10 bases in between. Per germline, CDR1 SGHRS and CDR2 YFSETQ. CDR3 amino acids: CASSFLGLSYNEQFF. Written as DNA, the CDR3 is TGCGCCAGCAGCTTTCTCGGACTTTCCTACAATGAGCAGTTCTTC.

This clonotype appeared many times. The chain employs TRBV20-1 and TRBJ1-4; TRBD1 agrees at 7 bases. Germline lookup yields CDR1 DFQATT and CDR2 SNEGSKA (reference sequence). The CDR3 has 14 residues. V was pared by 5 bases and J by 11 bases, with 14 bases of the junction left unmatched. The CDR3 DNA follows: TGCAGTGCTGCCCGGGGGACAGTCGACGAGAAACTGTTTTTT. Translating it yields CSAARGTVDEKLFF.

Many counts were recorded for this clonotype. For the CDR3, the DNA is TGTGCCAGCAAGATGTCGCAGAGTATCTACGAGCAGTACTTC. This encodes CASKMSQSIYEQYF. V and J are TRBV2 and TRBJ2-7; D gene ambiguous. This CDR3 comprises 14 residues. V was clipped by 7 bases and J by 3 bases, with 16 bases between them. The germline CDR1 and CDR2 sequences are SNHLY and FYNNEI. The full variable domain, in which reference TRBV2 and TRBJ2-7 provide the parts outside the CDR3, is EPEVTQTPSHQVTQMGQEVILRCVPISNHLYFYWYRQILGQKVEFLVSFYNNEISEKSEIFDDQFSVERPDGSNFTLKIRSTKLEDSAMYFCASKMSQSIYEQYFGPGTRLTVT.

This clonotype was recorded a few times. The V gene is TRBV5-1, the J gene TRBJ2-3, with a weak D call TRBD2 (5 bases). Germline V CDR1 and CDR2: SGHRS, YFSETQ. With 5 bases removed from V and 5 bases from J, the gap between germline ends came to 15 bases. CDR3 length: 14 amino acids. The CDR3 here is CASRSRDGVDTQYF. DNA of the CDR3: TGCGCCAGCAGAAGTCGGGATGGGGTAGATACGCAGTATTTT.

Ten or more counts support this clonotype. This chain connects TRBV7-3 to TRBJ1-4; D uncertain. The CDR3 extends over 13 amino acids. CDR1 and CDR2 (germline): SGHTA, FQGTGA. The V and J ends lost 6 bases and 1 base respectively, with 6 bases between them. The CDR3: CASSMGTNEKLFF. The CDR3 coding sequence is TGTGCCAGCAGTATGGGAACTAATGAAAAACTGTTTTTT.

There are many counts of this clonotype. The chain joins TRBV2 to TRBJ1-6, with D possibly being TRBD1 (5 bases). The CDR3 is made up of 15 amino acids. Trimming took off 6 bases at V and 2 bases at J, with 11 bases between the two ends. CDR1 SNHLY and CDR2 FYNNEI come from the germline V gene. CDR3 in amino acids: CASRYDSTYNSPLHF. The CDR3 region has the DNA TGTGCCAGCAGATACGACAGTACCTATAATTCACCCCTCCACTTT. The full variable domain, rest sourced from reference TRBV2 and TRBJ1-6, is EPEVTQTPSHQVTQMGQEVILRCVPISNHLYFYWYRQILGQKVEFLVSFYNNEISEKSEIFDDQFSVERPDGSNFTLKIRSTKLEDSAMYFCASRYDSTYNSPLHFGNGTRLTVT.

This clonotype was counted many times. The CDR3 protein is CASSLEAVYTGELFF. As DNA, the CDR3 is TGTGCCAGCAGCTTAGAGGCCGTTTACACCGGGGAGCTGTTTTTT. The chain combines TRBV7-2 with TRBJ2-2; no clear D. The germline V gene encodes CDR1 SGHTA and CDR2 FQGNSA. This CDR3 spans 15 amino acids. Between the trimmed V and J ends, which lost 1 base and 3 bases, there was a span of 9 bases.

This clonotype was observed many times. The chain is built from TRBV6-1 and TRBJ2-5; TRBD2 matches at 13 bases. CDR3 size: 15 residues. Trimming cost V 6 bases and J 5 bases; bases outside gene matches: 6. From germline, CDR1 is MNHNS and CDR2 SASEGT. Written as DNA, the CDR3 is TGTGCCAGCAGAAAGGAGGGACTAGCGGGGGAGACCCAGTACTTC. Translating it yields CASRKEGLAGETQYF.

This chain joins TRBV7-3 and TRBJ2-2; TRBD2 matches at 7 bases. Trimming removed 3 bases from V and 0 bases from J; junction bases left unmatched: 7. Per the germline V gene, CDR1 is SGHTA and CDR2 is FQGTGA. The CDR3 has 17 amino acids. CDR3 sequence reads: CASSLLGGPTNTGELFF. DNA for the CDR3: TGTGCCAGCAGCTTGCTGGGAGGGCCCACGAACACCGGGGAGCTGTTTTTT.

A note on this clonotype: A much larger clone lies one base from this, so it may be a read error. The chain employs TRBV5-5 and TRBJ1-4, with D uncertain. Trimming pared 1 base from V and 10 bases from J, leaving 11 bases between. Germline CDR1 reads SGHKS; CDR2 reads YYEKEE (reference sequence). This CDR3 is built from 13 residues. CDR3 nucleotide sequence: TGTGCCAGCAGCTTGTACTGGACGGCAAAACTGTTTTTT. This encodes CASSLYWTAKLFF.

The chain's CDR3 is CASSFWGGRGHEQFF. As DNA, the CDR3 is TGCGCCAGCAGCTTTTGGGGCGGGAGGGGCCATGAGCAGTTCTTC. This chain connects TRBV5-1 to TRBJ2-1, with 9 bases fitting TRBD2. With V trimmed by 2 bases and J by 8 bases, 8 bases remained unmatched. The CDR3 is 15 amino acids. CDR1 SGHRS and CDR2 YFSETQ come from the germline V gene.

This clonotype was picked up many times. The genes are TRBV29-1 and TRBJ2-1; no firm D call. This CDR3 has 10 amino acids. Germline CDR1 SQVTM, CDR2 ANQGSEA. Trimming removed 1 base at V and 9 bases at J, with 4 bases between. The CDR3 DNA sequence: TGCAGCGTTGAAGGAGCTGAGCAGTTCTTC. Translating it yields CSVEGAEQFF.

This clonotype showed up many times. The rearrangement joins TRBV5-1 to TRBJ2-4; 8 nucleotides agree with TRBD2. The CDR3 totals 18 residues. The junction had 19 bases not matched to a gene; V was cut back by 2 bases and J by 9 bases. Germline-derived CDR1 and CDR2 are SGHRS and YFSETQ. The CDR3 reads CASSLALSGGSARSIQYF. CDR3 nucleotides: TGCGCCAGCAGCTTAGCTCTATCGGGAGGGTCCGCGAGGAGCATTCAGTACTTC.

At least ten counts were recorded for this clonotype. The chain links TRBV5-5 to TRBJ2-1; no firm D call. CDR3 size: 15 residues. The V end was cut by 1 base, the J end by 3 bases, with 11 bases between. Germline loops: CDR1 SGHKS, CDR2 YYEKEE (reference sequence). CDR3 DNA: TGTGCCAGCAGCTTGACTGGCCAATACTACAATGAGCAGTTCTTC. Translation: CASSLTGQYYNEQFF.

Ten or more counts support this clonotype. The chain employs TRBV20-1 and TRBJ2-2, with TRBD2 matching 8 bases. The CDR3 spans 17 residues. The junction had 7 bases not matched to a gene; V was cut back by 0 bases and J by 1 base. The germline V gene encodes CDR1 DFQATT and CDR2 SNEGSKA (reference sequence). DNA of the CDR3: TGCAGTGCTAGAGATGCGGCTAGCGGGTGGAACACCGGGGAGCTGTTTTTT. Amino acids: CSARDAASGWNTGELFF.